The following is a T cell receptor beta chain sequence with its context. Here immunoSEQ multiplex PCR was the method, and the copy in TCRdb shows in-frame clones only, minus some. The data show 600,000 to 900,000 clones, over 75% seen once. Germline loops: CDR1 MNHEY, CDR2 SVGAGI. V was trimmed by 0 bases and J by 4 bases, leaving 12 bases between them. The CDR3 is 15 amino acids. The data derive from a study of shared T cell receptors in the human thymus. These same records also appear under a second study, on human thymus T cells. In that study: Among unrelated individuals, related research reported thymic repertoires that overlapped highly.

The chain combines TRBV6-5 with TRBJ1-1; D not certain. This TCR was sampled from a girl under two years old with a congenital heart defect. Sequencing used thymocytes. The CDR3 here is CASSYSTRRITEAFF. The CDR3 nucleotides read TGTGCCAGCAGTTACTCGACCCGGCGGATCACTGAAGCTTTCTTT.